This TCR beta chain was found in a study of cytotoxic CD8 clonotypes in ibrutinib-treated CLL. A note on this clone: Its target is unknown.

Sequencing sought depths of 1 in 200,000 to 1 in 1 million T cells. Some clones are missing from TCRdb's copy, which holds only in-frame ones; the method was immunoSEQ multiplex PCR. The sample has 140,000 to 150,000 clones, 70% to 80% seen once. The CDR3 contains 13 residues. Trimming took 1 base from V and 8 from J, leaving 11 bases between them. Per the germline V gene, CDR1 is MNHEY and CDR2 is SMNVEV (reference sequence). Frozen PBMC stocks contributed 2 to 2.5 micrograms of genomic DNA to the TCR beta libraries. Study outcomes and limitations: Clonality correlated strongly with circulating CD8+ T cells and exceeded age-matched healthy donors at baseline.

Sequenced here: PBMCs, sampled after 24 months of ibrutinib treatment. This receptor was obtained from a human donor with chronic lymphocytic leukemia. The chain is built from TRBV27 and TRBJ1-2; D not resolved. CDR3 nucleotides: TGTGCCAGCAGTTTATTGGGCTCGGGCGGCTACACCTTC. Translated, it gives CASSLLGSGGYTF.